Included here is one TCR beta chain sequence, with context. The antigen it binds to is not known. Per-nucleotide qualities are absent, and no much larger clonotype sits a single base away. This entry comes from a study of T cell repertoires in ileal Crohn's disease (dated by TCRdb to about 2019). About the study as a whole: At the time of surgery, 35% to 40% of patients were active smokers, and the median duration of disease was roughly eight years. Biopsies taken from the proximal margin of the surgical specimen were designated as MI samples. Running in parallel with the study was a multicentre cohort set up to find predictors of early endoscopic recurrence following ileocolonic resection. For commercial TCRB immunosequencing, about 500 nanograms of biopsy DNA were submitted for each sample. A Rutgeerts score higher than i0 was the definition used for endoscopic postoperative recurrence. Postoperative therapy was given to about half of the patients, with thiopurines administered to under 12 patients and anti-TNF agents administered to more than 15 patients. A total of roughly 170 mucosal samples from approximately 57 patients were sequenced, with samples obtained at several locations on the surgical specimen and at postoperative endoscopy. TCR repertoire analysis was performed in a few dozen Crohn's disease patients drawn from a prospective multicentre cohort. All patients had surgery for a complication: stricturing disease in about 60% and penetrating disease in around 40%. Study-wide conclusions, independent of this receptor: Only a subgroup of patients, of unstated size, had mucosal CD4 and CD8 T cells sorted and sequenced. Higher percentages of high-frequency clones at the time of surgery were linked to endoscopic recurrence, and every patient with clonality above 26.8% (18/57) had recurrence. More high-frequency clones were carried by sorted CD8 T cells than by CD4 T cells, suggesting that mucosal expansions were mainly CD8. Compared with non-smokers, patients who were active smokers at surgery showed a significantly higher proportion of clonal expansions (about 25% vs 18%, p=0.02).

Taken with the paper, the label for time point translates to: proximal margin of the surgical specimen (macroscopically non-inflamed). Eligible patients were adults with ileal or ileocolonic Crohn's disease who had an indication for ileocolonic resection. Whole ileal mucosal biopsies were stored frozen at -80°C before DNA extraction. Genomic DNA was extracted from frozen whole biopsies with a TRizol-based method and quantified on a NanoDrop 2000 spectrophotometer. CDR1 SGHTA and CDR2 FQGNSA are derived from the germline V gene. Trimming takes 6 bases from V and 7 bases from J, and the germline ends sit 12 bases apart. The cysteine opens and the phenylalanine closes a CDR3 of 13 amino acids. The read is trimmed to its CDR3 DNA, 39 bases read in frame from base 1. The receptor library was made with the immunoSEQ multiplex PCR assay. Adaptive Biotechnology amplified CDR3 regions from genomic DNA with a two-step multiplex PCR that controlled for amplification bias. In the first PCR, primers covered every V and J gene segment, and in the second PCR, barcodes and Illumina adapters were added. An Illumina instrument was used to sequence the CDR3 libraries. In the paper's pipeline: Vendor-provided pipelines were combined with custom analysis of raw data in R/Bioconductor under R version 3.3.0. Clonality, ranging from 0 to 1, was calculated as the inverse of the normalised Shannon entropy of all productive clones. High-frequency clones were defined as the share of the repertoire occupied by the top 100 clones, with only clones passing a 95% confidence test being retained. Repertoire diversity was measured with the Simpson index, and overlap between samples was measured with the Morisita-Horn index. TCRdb stores this immuneACCESS table with in-frame sequences only. Part of the clones is absent; in the studies checked, under half of the shortfall reflects unresolved V genes, and no reason is known for the rest. That table supplies the V and J calls and clone size; D and trimming were determined from the DNA. Counted in this sample were roughly 5,200 clones; around 90% of them appeared once. 4.4% of the sample belongs to the ten largest clones.

The source of this sequence is an adult with Crohn's disease. The sample consisted of ileal tissue. This chain joins TRBV7-2 to TRBJ2-2; no D gene is confidently identified. This receptor has the CDR3 CASSSTEDGELFF. The DNA sequence is as follows: TGTGCCAGCAGTTCCACAGAGGACGGGGAGCTGTTTTTT.